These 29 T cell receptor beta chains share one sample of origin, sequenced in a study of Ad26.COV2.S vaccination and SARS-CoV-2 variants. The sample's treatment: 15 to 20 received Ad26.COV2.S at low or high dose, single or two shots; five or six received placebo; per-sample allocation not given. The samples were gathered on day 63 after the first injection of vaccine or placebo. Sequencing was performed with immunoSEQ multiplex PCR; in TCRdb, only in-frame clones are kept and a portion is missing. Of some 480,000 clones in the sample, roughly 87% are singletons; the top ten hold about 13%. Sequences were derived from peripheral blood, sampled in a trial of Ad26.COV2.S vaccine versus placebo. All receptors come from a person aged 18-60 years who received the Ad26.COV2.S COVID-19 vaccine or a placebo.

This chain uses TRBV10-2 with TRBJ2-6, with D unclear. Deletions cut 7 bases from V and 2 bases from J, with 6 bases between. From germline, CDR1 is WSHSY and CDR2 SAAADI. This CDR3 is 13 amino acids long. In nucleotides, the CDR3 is TGCGCCAGCATCAGACCTGGGGCCAACGTCCTGACTTTC. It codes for CASIRPGANVLTF.

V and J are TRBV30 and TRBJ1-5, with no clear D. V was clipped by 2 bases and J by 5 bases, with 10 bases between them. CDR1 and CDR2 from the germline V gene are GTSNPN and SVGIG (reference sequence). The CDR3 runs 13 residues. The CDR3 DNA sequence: TGTGCCTGGAGTTACAGCCCGTATCAGCCCCAGCATTTT. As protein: CAWSYSPYQPQHF.

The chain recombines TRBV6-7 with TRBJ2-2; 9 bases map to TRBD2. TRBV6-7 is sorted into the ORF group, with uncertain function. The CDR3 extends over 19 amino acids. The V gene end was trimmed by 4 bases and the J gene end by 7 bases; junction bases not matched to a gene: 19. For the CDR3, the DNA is TGTGCCAGCAGTTCTAGTGAGACTAGCGGCCAAGAAGTGGGCGGGGAGCTGTTTTTT. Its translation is CASSSSETSGQEVGGELFF.

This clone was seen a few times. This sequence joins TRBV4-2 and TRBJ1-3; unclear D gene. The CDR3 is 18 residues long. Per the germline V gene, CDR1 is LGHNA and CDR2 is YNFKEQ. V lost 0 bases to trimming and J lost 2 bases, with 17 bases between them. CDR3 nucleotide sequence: TGTGCCAGCAGCCAAGATCTAGTCCAGAGTCTAACTGGAAACACCATATATTTT. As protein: CASSQDLVQSLTGNTIYF.

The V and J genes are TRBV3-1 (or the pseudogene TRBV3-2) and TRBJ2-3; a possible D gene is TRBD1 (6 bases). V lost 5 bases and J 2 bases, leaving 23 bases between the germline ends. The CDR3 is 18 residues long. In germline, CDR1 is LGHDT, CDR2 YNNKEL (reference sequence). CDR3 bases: TGTGCCAGCAGCGTTACGGACAGAATAAGGGGACACACAGATACGCAGTATTTT. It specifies CASSVTDRIRGHTDTQYF.

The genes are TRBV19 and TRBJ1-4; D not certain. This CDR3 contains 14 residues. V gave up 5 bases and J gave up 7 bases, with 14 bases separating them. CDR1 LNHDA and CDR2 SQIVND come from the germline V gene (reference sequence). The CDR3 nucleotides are TGTGCCAGTAGTCGGGCGATAATGGGTGAAAAACTGTTTTTT. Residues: CASSRAIMGEKLFF.

The CDR3 region has the DNA TGTGCCAGTAGTATCGGGACAGGTCAGGTCCAGCCCCAGCATTTT. Amino acid sequence: CASSIGTGQVQPQHF. The rearrangement joins TRBV19 to TRBJ1-5; 8 bases fit TRBD1. The ends lost 3 bases at V and 7 bases at J; junction bases unmatched: 8. The length of the CDR3 is 15 residues. CDR1 is LNHDA, CDR2 SQIVND, per germline (reference sequence). Drawing the rest from reference TRBV19 and TRBJ1-5, the complete variable domain is DGGITQSPKYLFRKEGQNVTLSCEQNLNHDAMYWYRQDPGQGLRLIYYSQIVNDFQKGDIAEGYSVSREKKESFPLTVTSAQKNPTAFYLCASSIGTGQVQPQHFGDGTRLSIL.

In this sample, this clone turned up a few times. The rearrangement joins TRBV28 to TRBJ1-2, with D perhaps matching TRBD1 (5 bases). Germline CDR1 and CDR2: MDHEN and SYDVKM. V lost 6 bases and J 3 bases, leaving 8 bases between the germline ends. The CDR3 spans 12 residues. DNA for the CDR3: TGTGCCAGCAGAGGGACCTACTATGGCTACACCTTC. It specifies CASRGTYYGYTF.

The chain's CDR3 is CASSPGQGGNSPLHF. The CDR3 DNA reads as TGTGCCAGCAGCCCCGGACAGGGGGGGAATTCACCCCTCCACTTT. This chain connects TRBV5-4 to TRBJ1-6, with 10 bases that match TRBD1. The CDR3 covers 15 residues. V was clipped by 4 bases and J by 7 bases; unmatched bases: 5. Looked up from germline, CDR1 is SGHNT and CDR2 is YYREEE (reference sequence).

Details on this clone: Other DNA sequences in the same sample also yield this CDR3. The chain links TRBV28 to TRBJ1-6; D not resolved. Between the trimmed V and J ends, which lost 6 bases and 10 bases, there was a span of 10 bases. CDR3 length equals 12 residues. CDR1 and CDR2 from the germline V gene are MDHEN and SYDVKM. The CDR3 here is CASSLPGSPLHF. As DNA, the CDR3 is TGTGCCAGCAGCCTCCCGGGATCACCCCTCCACTTT.

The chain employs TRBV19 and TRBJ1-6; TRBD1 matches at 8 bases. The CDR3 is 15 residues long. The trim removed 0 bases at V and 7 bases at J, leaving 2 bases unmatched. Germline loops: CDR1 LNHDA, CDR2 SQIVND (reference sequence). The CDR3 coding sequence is TGTGCCAGTAGTATAGATCGGGACAGGAATTCACCCCTCCACTTT. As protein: CASSIDRDRNSPLHF.

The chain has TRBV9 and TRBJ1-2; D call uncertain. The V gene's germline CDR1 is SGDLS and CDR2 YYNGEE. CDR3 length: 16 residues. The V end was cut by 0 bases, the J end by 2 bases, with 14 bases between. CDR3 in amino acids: CASSVGGVFLNYGYTF. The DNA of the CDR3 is TGTGCCAGCAGCGTAGGCGGGGTCTTCCTGAACTATGGCTACACCTTC.

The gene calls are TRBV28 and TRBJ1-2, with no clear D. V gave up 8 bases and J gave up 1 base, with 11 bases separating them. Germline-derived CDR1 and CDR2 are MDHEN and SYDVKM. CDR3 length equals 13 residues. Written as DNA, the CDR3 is TGTGCCAGCTTCACCGTAGGTAACTATGGCTACACCTTC. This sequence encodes CASFTVGNYGYTF.

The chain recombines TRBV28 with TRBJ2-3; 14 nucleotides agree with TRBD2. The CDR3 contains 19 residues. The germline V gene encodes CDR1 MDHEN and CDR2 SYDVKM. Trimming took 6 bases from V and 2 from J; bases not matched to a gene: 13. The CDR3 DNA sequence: TGTGCCAGCAGGACCCTGACTAGCGGGAGGGGCGGGTACACAGATACGCAGTATTTT. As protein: CASRTLTSGRGGYTDTQYF.

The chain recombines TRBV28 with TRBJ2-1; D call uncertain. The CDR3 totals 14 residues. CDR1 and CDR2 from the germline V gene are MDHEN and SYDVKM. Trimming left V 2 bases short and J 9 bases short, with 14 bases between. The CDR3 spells CASSLSPGNSEQFF. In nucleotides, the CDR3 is TGTGCCAGCAGTTTAAGTCCCGGTAATAGTGAGCAGTTCTTC.

CDR3 residues: CASSLDRSRSYEQYF. DNA of the CDR3: TGTGCCAGCAGCTTAGATCGGTCCCGATCCTACGAGCAGTACTTC. The chain combines TRBV11-2 with TRBJ2-7; D is ambiguous. The CDR3 is made up of 15 amino acids. The germline V gene has CDR1 SGHAT and CDR2 FQNNGV. Trimming removed 0 bases from V and 1 base from J, with 10 bases in between.

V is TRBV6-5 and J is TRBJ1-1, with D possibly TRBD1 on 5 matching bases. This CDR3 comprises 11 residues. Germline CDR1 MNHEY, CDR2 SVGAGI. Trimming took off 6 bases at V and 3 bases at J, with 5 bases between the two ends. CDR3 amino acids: CASRQDTEAFF. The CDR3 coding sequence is TGTGCCAGCAGACAGGACACTGAAGCTTTCTTT.

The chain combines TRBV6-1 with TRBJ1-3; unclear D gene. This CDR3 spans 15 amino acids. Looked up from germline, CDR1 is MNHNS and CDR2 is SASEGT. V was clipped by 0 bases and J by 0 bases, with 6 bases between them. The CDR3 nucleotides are TGTGCCAGCAGTGAAGCAGTGAACTCTGGAAACACCATATATTTT. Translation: CASSEAVNSGNTIYF.

Written as DNA, the CDR3 is TGTGCCAGCAGCGTATCAGCGGATACTTTTGTCAAAAACATTCAGTACTTC. This sequence encodes CASSVSADTFVKNIQYF. J is TRBJ2-4 and V is TRBV9, with D tentatively TRBD2 (5 bases). The germline V gene has CDR1 SGDLS and CDR2 YYNGEE. V lost 1 base, J lost 3 bases, and 17 bases lay in between. The CDR3 has 17 residues.

DNA of the CDR3: TGTGCCAGCAGCTTAGGTTTGCGACAGGGAGGTGAAAAACTGTTTTTT. Translation gives CASSLGLRQGGEKLFF. J is TRBJ1-4 and V is TRBV7-2, with 7 positions matching TRBD1. V lost 1 base and J lost 7; bases outside the gene matches: 9. The CDR3 runs 16 residues. Germline V gene lookup returns CDR1 SGHTA and CDR2 FQGNSA.

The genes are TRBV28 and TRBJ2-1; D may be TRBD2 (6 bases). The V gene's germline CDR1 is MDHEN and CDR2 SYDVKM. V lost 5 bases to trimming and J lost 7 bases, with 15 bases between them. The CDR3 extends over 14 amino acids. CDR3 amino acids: CASSLRGLGNEQFF. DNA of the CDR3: TGTGCCAGCAGTCTGCGGGGATTAGGGAATGAGCAGTTCTTC.

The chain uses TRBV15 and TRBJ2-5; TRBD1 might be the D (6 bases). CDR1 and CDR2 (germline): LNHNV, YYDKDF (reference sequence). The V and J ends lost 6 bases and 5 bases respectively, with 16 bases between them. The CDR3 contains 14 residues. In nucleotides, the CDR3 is TGTGCCACCAGTAGTTTGGACAGCGAGGAGACCCAGTACTTC. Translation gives CATSSLDSEETQYF.

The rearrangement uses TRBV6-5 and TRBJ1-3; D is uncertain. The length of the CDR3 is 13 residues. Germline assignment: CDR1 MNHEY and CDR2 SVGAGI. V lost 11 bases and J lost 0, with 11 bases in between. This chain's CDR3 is CAAKDGSGNTIYF. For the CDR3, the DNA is TGTGCCGCTAAGGACGGCTCTGGAAACACCATATATTTT.

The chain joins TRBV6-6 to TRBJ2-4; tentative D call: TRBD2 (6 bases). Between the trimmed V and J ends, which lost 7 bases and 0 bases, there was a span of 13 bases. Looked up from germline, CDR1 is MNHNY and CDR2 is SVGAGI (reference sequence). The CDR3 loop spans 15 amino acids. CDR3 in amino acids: CASTDPGEAKNIQYF. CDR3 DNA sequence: TGTGCCAGCACCGATCCGGGGGAAGCCAAAAACATTCAGTACTTC.

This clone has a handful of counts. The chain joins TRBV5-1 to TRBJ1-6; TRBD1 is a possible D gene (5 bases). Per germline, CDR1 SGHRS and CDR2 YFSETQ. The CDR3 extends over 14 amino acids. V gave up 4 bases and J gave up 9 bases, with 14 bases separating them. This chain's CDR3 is CASSPPGTSSPLHF. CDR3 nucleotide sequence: TGCGCCAGCAGCCCCCCGGGGACGAGTTCACCCCTCCACTTT.

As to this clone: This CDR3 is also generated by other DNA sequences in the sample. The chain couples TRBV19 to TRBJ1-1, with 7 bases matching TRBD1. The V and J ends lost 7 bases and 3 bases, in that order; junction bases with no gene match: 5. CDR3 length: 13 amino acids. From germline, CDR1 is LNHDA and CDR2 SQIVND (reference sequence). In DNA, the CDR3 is TGTGCCAGTAAAGACAGGGCTGACACTGAAGCTTTCTTT. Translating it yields CASKDRADTEAFF.

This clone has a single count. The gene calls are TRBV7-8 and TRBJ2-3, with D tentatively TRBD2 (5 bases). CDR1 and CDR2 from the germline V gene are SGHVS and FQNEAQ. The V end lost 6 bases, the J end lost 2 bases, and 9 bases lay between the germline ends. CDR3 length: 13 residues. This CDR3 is CASRGGYTDTQYF. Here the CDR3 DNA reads TGTGCCAGCAGGGGCGGGTACACAGATACGCAGTATTTT.

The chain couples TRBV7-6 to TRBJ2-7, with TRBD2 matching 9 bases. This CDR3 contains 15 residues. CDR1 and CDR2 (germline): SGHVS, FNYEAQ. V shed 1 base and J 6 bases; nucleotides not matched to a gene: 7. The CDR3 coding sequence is TGTGCCAGCAGCTTAGGGGCGGGAGGGCCTCGCGAGCAGTACTTC. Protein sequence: CASSLGAGGPREQYF. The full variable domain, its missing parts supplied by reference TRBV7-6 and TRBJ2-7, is GAGVSQSPRYKVTKRGQDVALRCDPISGHVSLYWYRQALGQGPEFLTYFNYEAQQDKSGLPNDRFSAERPEGSISTLTIQRTEQRDSAMYRCASSLGAGGPREQYFGPGTRLTVT.

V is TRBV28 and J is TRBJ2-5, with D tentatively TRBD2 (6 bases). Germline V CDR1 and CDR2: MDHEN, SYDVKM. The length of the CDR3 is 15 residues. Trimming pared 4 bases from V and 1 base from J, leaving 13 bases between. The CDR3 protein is CASSYRETPQETQYF. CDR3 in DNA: TGTGCCAGCAGTTACCGGGAGACCCCCCAAGAGACCCAGTACTTC.